The rows below give T cell receptor beta chains drawn from one sample of a study of T cell repertoires in aging, cancer and after chemotherapy. Using its own MiXCR run on the multiplex PCR reads, TCRdb lists one record per CDR3 protein. The table shows 1,500 or so distinct CDR3 sequences, with 40% to 55% occurring only once. Sample: blood. These receptors all stem from a human donor with a blood cancer. Both conserved end residues are part of each CDR3. A D gene is named only where the DNA matches it firmly. Clone size, where shown, is once, few, many, or a class for clones that have expanded.

CSAGPGQGAREQYF	TGCAGTGCGGGGCCGGGACAGGGGGCTCGGGAGCAGTACTTC	TRBV20-1	-	TRBD1	TRBJ2-7
CASSSLAGTRAEQYF	TGTGCCAGCAGCTCACTAGCGGGGACTAGGGCCGAGCAGTACTTC	TRBV7-6	-	TRBD2	TRBJ2-7
CSVVPGATNTGELFF	TGCAGCGTTGTCCCGGGCGCCACCAACACCGGGGAGCTGTTTTTT	TRBV29-1	large	-	TRBJ2-2
CASSRQTNYGYTF	TGTGCCAGCAGTCGACAGACTAACTATGGCTACACCTTC	TRBV12-3/TRBV12-4	medium-sized	-	TRBJ1-2
CASSLDGSRYGYTF	TGTGCCAGCAGTCTAGACGGCTCTCGCTATGGCTACACCTTC	TRBV6-5	medium-sized	-	TRBJ1-2
CASSPDRGRVNEQFF	TGTGCCAGCAGCCCTGACAGGGGGCGGGTCAATGAGCAGTTCTTC	TRBV7-9	-	TRBD1	TRBJ2-1
CASSIRDRGNEQYF	TGTGCCAGTAGTATTCGGGACAGGGGCAACGAGCAGTACTTC	TRBV19	large	TRBD1	TRBJ2-7
CASSSEGYGYTF	TGTGCCAGCAGCTCAGAGGGCTATGGCTACACCTTC	TRBV6-5	large	-	TRBJ1-2
CASSYGHYGYTF	TGTGCCAGCAGTTACGGGCACTATGGCTACACCTTC	TRBV27	few	-	TRBJ1-2
CASMARASYGYTF	TGTGCCAGCATGGCCAGGGCAAGCTATGGCTACACCTTC	TRBV27	-	-	TRBJ1-2
CASSLGQSVGRRDTQYF	TGTGCCAGCAGCTTGGGACAGTCGGTAGGAAGGAGAGATACGCAGTATTTT	TRBV7-2	-	TRBD1	TRBJ2-3
CASSDGRGQPQHF	TGTGCCAGCAGCGACGGACGGGGTCAGCCCCAGCATTTT	TRBV7-6	-	-	TRBJ1-5
CASSKPGLAVGMSSYNEQFF	TGTGCCAGCAGCAAACCGGGACTAGCGGTAGGCATGAGCTCCTACAATGAGCAGTTCTTC	TRBV5-4	-	TRBD2	TRBJ2-1
CASSLERVGGYTF	TGTGCCAGCAGCTTAGAGAGGGTAGGAGGCTACACCTTC	TRBV7-6	medium-sized	-	TRBJ1-2
CASSYLGLGEQYF	TGTGCCAGCAGTTACCTGGGTTTAGGCGAGCAGTACTTC	TRBV6-2/TRBV6-3	few	-	TRBJ2-7
CASSLEAGGTDTQYF	TGTGCCAGCAGCCTAGAAGCGGGAGGAACAGATACGCAGTATTTT	TRBV12-3/TRBV12-4	medium-sized	TRBD2	TRBJ2-3
CASSSGPSSYNEQFF	TGTGCCAGCAGCTCAGGACCCAGCTCCTACAATGAGCAGTTCTTC	TRBV11-1	few	-	TRBJ2-1
CASSNSGNTIYF	TGTGCCAGCAGCAACTCTGGAAACACCATATATTTT	TRBV6-1	-	-	TRBJ1-3
CASKPGQGFEAFF	TGTGCCAGCAAACCGGGACAGGGGTTTGAAGCTTTCTTT	TRBV6-5	-	TRBD1	TRBJ1-1
CSARDPRGSNQPQHF	TGCAGTGCTAGAGATCCTCGCGGGAGCAATCAGCCCCAGCATTTT	TRBV20-1	-	-	TRBJ1-5
CASSGIANTGELFF	TGTGCCAGCTCAGGTATTGCGAACACCGGGGAGCTGTTTTTT	TRBV6-2/TRBV6-3	-	-	TRBJ2-2
CASSEGGETYNEQFF	TGTGCCAGCAGTGAAGGGGGGGAAACCTACAATGAGCAGTTCTTC	TRBV6-1	-	-	TRBJ2-1
CATSDLRVGGGSYNEQFF	-	TRBV24-1	-	-	TRBJ2-1
CAISGRQASSTYEQYF	TGTGCCATCAGTGGACGACAGGCCTCATCTACCTACGAGCAGTACTTC	TRBV10-3	few	-	TRBJ2-7
CASSPRGKNLYEQYF	TGTGCCAGCAGTCCACGGGGAAAGAACCTCTACGAGCAGTACTTC	TRBV27	-	-	TRBJ2-7
CATSGGGYNEQFF	TGTGCCACCTCGGGGGGGGGATACAATGAGCAGTTCTTC	TRBV27	-	TRBD2	TRBJ2-1
CAISEVGTGAWQGYGYTF	TGTGCCATCAGTGAGGTAGGGACAGGTGCGTGGCAAGGCTATGGCTACACCTTC	TRBV10-3	-	TRBD1	TRBJ1-2
CASSTLSGSAQPQNF	TGTGCCAGCAGCACTCTCTCCGGGAGCGCTCAGCCCCAGAATTTT	TRBV28	-	-	TRBJ1-5
CASSRRGNTEAFF	TGTGCCAGCAGCCGGCGGGGGAACACTGAAGCTTTCTTT	TRBV5-6	-	-	TRBJ1-1
CASSIALGSPLHF	TGTGCCAGTAGTATAGCCCTAGGATCACCCCTCCACTTT	TRBV30	-	-	TRBJ1-6
CAPLVESYEQYF	TGTGCTCCGCTGGTGGAGTCCTACGAGCAGTACTTC	TRBV5-5	-	-	TRBJ2-7
CATSNSGGYEQFF	TGTGCCACCTCCAATTCGGGGGGGTATGAGCAGTTCTTC	TRBV24-1	-	TRBD2	TRBJ2-1
CAWSWQGYGYTF	TGTGCCTGGAGTTGGCAGGGCTATGGCTACACCTTC	TRBV30	large	-	TRBJ1-2
CASRLGGRGWTGELFF	TGTGCCAGCAGACTAGGGGGCAGGGGTTGGACCGGGGAGCTGTTTTTT	TRBV27	-	TRBD1	TRBJ2-2
CASSDLQENTEAFF	TGTGCCAGCAGTGACTTACAGGAGAACACTGAAGCTTTCTTT	TRBV6-4	-	-	TRBJ1-1
CASRQTSGSYEQYF	TGTGCCAGCAGACAGACTAGCGGATCCTACGAGCAGTACTTC	TRBV6-5	-	TRBD2	TRBJ2-7